Following are 9 T cell receptor beta chains from one sample sequenced in a study of Graves' ophthalmopathy and Graves' hyperthyroidism. The authors amplified TCR beta CDR3 regions from RNA transcripts. Second-round multiplex PCR came after a first-round RT-PCR that employed HTBI primers. TCRdb processed the multiplex PCR reads anew with MiXCR; each CDR3 protein has one entry. The data contain some 160,000 distinct CDR3 sequences, approximately 40% of them singletons. What was sequenced was peripheral blood. Receptors originate from a man aged 30 to 45 with Graves' ophthalmopathy.

This clonotype appeared many times. The genes are TRBV6-1 and TRBJ2-2; D is possibly TRBD2 (6 bases). V dropped 7 bases and J dropped 6 bases, with 15 bases sitting between them. Germline V CDR1 and CDR2: MNHNS, SASEGT. The CDR3 is 14 residues long. The CDR3 DNA reads as TGTGCCAGCAAACCGGCAGTAGCGGCCGGGGAGCTGTTTTTT. It yields the protein CASKPAVAAGELFF.

V usage is TRBV6-1 and J usage is TRBJ1-1, with 7 bases fitting TRBD1. The V gene's germline CDR1 is MNHNS and CDR2 SASEGT. The V gene end was trimmed by 5 bases and the J gene end by 3 bases; junction bases not matched to a gene: 9. This CDR3 spans 15 amino acids. CDR3 protein: CASSLQDRPYTEAFF. The CDR3, as DNA: TGTGCCAGCAGTCTTCAGGACAGGCCCTACACTGAAGCTTTCTTT.

The CDR3, as DNA: TGTGCCAGCAGCTTAGTATGGGGTAAAGATCAGCCCCAGCATTTT. Translation: CASSLVWGKDQPQHF. The rearrangement joins TRBV7-6 to TRBJ1-5; D unresolved. Germline values: CDR1 SGHVS, CDR2 FNYEAQ. Trimming took off 1 base at V and 5 bases at J, with 12 bases between the two ends. The CDR3 extends over 15 amino acids.

V gene TRBV12-3 or TRBV12-4 combines with J gene TRBJ2-4, with 10 bases aligning to TRBD1. The CDR3 length is 16 residues. With 5 bases clipped from V and 8 bases from J, the junction kept 12 bases outside the gene matches. The CDR3, as DNA: TGTGCCAGCAGTCAACCGAACCGGGACAGGGGAGACATTCAGTACTTC. This codes for CASSQPNRDRGDIQYF.

This clonotype has a count of ten or more. The rearrangement links TRBV7-9 to TRBJ1-1; D ambiguous. In germline, CDR1 is SEHNR, CDR2 FQNEAQ (reference sequence). V lost 4 bases and J lost 5, with 14 bases in between. The CDR3 is 14 amino acids. CDR3 DNA: TGTGCCAGCAGCTACTTGGACGGAACTACTGAAGCTTTCTTT. Translation gives CASSYLDGTTEAFF.

This clonotype was detected many times. The rearrangement joins TRBV28 to TRBJ2-5; 10 bases line up with TRBD2. Germline values: CDR1 MDHEN, CDR2 SYDVKM. This CDR3 spans 15 amino acids. The V and J ends lost 4 bases and 1 base, in that order; junction bases with no gene match: 3. CDR3 bases: TGTGCCAGCAGTTCTAGCGGGGGCTTCCAAGAGACCCAGTACTTC. Translation: CASSSSGGFQETQYF.

The rearrangement links TRBV30 to TRBJ2-2, with D possibly TRBD1 on 6 matching bases. Germline-derived CDR1 and CDR2 are GTSNPN and SVGIG (reference sequence). Trimming cost V 4 bases and J 2 bases, with 11 bases left between them. The CDR3 loop spans 14 amino acids. CDR3 coding DNA: TGTGCCTGGATGGTCAGGGGTAACACCGGGGAGCTGTTTTTT. Protein: CAWMVRGNTGELFF.

In this sample, this clonotype turned up many times. CDR3 in DNA: TGCGCCAGCAGCCGCGGATCGGAGGGAGAACGGTACTTC. Protein product: CASSRGSEGERYF. The rearrangement links TRBV4-3 to TRBJ2-5; TRBD2 might be the D (6 bases). This CDR3 is 13 amino acids long. V was pared by 4 bases and J by 13 bases, with 19 bases between. Germline loops: CDR1 LGHNA, CDR2 YSLEER.

This clonotype was counted at least ten times. This chain uses TRBV10-3 with TRBJ2-2; D is ambiguous. V lost 10 bases, J lost 1 base, and 7 bases lay in between. This CDR3 is built from 12 residues. The V gene's germline CDR1 is ENHRY and CDR2 SYGVKD. The CDR3 reads CASQENTGELFF. The CDR3 DNA reads TGTGCCAGCCAGGAGAACACCGGGGAGCTGTTTTTT.